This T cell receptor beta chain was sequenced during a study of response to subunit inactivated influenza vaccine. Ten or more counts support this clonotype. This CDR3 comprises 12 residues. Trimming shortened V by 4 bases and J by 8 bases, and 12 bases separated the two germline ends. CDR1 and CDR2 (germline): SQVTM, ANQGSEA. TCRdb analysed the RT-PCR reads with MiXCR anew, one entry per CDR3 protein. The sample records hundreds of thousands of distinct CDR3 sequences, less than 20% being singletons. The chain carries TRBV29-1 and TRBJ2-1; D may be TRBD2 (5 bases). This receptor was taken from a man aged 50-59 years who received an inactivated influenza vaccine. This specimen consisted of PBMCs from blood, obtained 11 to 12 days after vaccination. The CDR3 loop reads CSVAHGVDEQFF. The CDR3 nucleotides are TGCAGCGTTGCCCACGGGGTCGATGAGCAGTTCTTC.